This T cell receptor (beta chain) is drawn from a study of OX40 agonist ivuxolimab in advanced cancers. Study information: Mean age approximately 55 years, range 23 to 79; around 80% male. Notes on the study in general: Partial responders receiving 0.1-3.0 mg/kg showed among the lowest clonal expansion.

With respect to this clone: Its antigen is not known.

The table came from immunoSEQ multiplex PCR; TCRdb's copy has only in-frame clones and leaves some out. The sample holds over 60,000 clones, roughly 87% seen once. Germline V CDR1 and CDR2: SGDLS, YYNGEE. V shed 0 bases, J shed 11 bases, and the junction held 14 bases outside the gene matches. The CDR3 covers 16 residues. The clonotype comes from an adult with an advanced solid tumor such as melanoma, head and neck, liver or kidney cancer. The V and J genes are TRBV9 and TRBJ2-4, with 7 bases fitting TRBD1. The sample in question was CD4+ or CD8+ T cells sorted from blood, obtained in a trial of the OX40 agonist ivuxolimab. CDR3 sequence (DNA): TGTGCCAGCAGCGTAGGGAGACAGGGTGCGGCCGGAGTTCAGTACTTC. Protein: CASSVGRQGAAGVQYF.